These 20 T cell receptor beta chains were all obtained from the same sample, sequenced in a study of blood T cell repertoires in COVID-19 (dated by TCRdb to 2020 to 2022). Preparation of the library involved the immunoSEQ multiplex PCR assay. This is the immuneACCESS table as TCRdb keeps it, with only in-frame sequences that have V and J called. A part of the clones is gone; compared with another copy, unresolved V genes explain less than half, and the rest is unexplained. The sample table shows 220,000 or so clones, and under 90% are seen once. The ten largest clonotypes hold about 6.3% of the sample. Material for sequencing was peripheral blood. The receptors were sampled from a man aged 55-75 years who had recovered from COVID-19.

The gene calls are TRBV12-3 or TRBV12-4 and TRBJ2-7, with no clear D. Trimming stripped 4 bases from V and 3 bases from J, with 7 bases between. This CDR3 spans 12 amino acids. This CDR3 reads CASSSDVYEQYF. Written as DNA, the CDR3 is TGTGCCAGCAGTTCAGATGTCTACGAGCAGTACTTC.

This chain connects TRBV29-1 to TRBJ2-1, with 10 bases lining up with TRBD2. In germline, CDR1 is SQVTM, CDR2 ANQGSEA. With V trimmed by 7 bases and J by 4 bases, 7 bases remained unmatched. The CDR3 is made up of 14 amino acids. The CDR3 sequence is CSGASGSGYNEQFF. Here the CDR3 DNA reads TGCAGCGGCGCTAGCGGGAGTGGATACAATGAGCAGTTCTTC.

V usage is TRBV29-1 and J usage is TRBJ2-1; D is perhaps TRBD1 (6 bases). V dropped 5 bases and J dropped 7 bases, with 12 bases sitting between them. This CDR3 is 12 amino acids long. Germline lookup yields CDR1 SQVTM and CDR2 ANQGSEA. CDR3 protein: CSVSRGQNEQFF. CDR3 nucleotide sequence: TGCAGCGTTTCCCGGGGACAAAATGAGCAGTTCTTC.

This chain connects TRBV19 to TRBJ1-6; maybe TRBD1 (5 bases). Germline V gene data show CDR1 as LNHDA and CDR2 as SQIVND (reference sequence). Trimming took off 6 bases at V and 9 bases at J, with 12 bases between the two ends. The CDR3 runs 13 residues. Here the CDR3 DNA reads TGTGCCAGTAGGGTGGATGGGGCTTCACCCCTCCACTTT. Translating it yields CASRVDGASPLHF.

This clone was counted only a few times. V usage is TRBV19 and J usage is TRBJ1-5; D possibly corresponds to TRBD1 (6 bases). V was trimmed by 6 bases and J by 3 bases, leaving 18 bases between them. CDR1 and CDR2 (germline): LNHDA, SQIVND (reference sequence). This CDR3 is 16 amino acids long. This CDR3 is CASSYPSQGHNQPQHF. CDR3 coding DNA: TGTGCCAGTAGCTACCCTTCTCAGGGGCACAATCAGCCCCAGCATTTT.

The rearrangement uses TRBV28 and TRBJ2-5; TRBD1 matches 9 bases. Per the germline V gene, CDR1 is MDHEN and CDR2 is SYDVKM. With V trimmed by 5 bases and J by 8 bases, 6 bases remained unmatched. The CDR3 runs to 13 residues. CDR3 in DNA: TGTGCCAGCAGTCCTCCGGGACAGGGTACCCAGTACTTC. Protein product: CASSPPGQGTQYF.

This clone was seen a few times. The chain couples TRBV9 to TRBJ1-4, with D unresolved. The V gene's germline CDR1 is SGDLS and CDR2 YYNGEE. Trimming took 4 bases from V and 0 from J, leaving 10 bases between them. The CDR3 runs 15 residues. The CDR3 region is CASSPLGSTNEKLFF. For the CDR3, the DNA is TGTGCCAGCAGCCCCCTCGGGTCAACTAATGAAAAACTGTTTTTT.

The chain links TRBV9 to TRBJ1-2; tentatively, D is TRBD1 (6 bases). V was trimmed by 4 bases and J by 4 bases, leaving 17 bases between them. Per the germline V gene, CDR1 is SGDLS and CDR2 is YYNGEE. The CDR3 is made up of 15 amino acids. The CDR3 DNA sequence: TGTGCCAGCAGCCCCCCCAGGACAGAATCCTATGGCTACACCTTC. It is translated as CASSPPRTESYGYTF.

The chain is built from TRBV5-1 and TRBJ2-1; D perhaps matches TRBD1 (6 bases). This CDR3 contains 14 residues. CDR1 and CDR2 (germline): SGHRS, YFSETQ. V was cut by 1 base and J by 10 bases, with 15 bases left in between. The CDR3 sequence is CASSLLQGGDEQFF. CDR3 nucleotides: TGCGCCAGCAGCTTGCTACAGGGTGGGGACGAGCAGTTCTTC. Variable domain in full (rest from reference TRBV5-1 and TRBJ2-1): KAGVTQTPRYLIKTRGQQVTLSCSPISGHRSVSWYQQTPGQGLQFLFEYFSETQRNKGNFPGRFSGRQFSNSRSEMNVSTLELGDSALYLCASSLLQGGDEQFFGPGTRLTVL.

V usage is TRBV10-2 and J usage is TRBJ1-4; a possible D gene is TRBD1 (5 bases). V lost 6 bases and J lost 5, with 13 bases in between. There are 14 residues in the CDR3. Germline V gene data show CDR1 as WSHSY and CDR2 as SAAADI. CDR3 loop: CASRLGGRNEKLFF. CDR3 bases: TGCGCCAGCAGGCTGGGGGGAAGAAATGAAAAACTGTTTTTT.

The gene calls are TRBV6-6 and TRBJ2-7; 7 bases fit TRBD2. V dropped 5 bases and J dropped 2; count of bases not matched to a gene: 6. The CDR3 has 14 residues. Germline V gene lookup returns CDR1 MNHNY and CDR2 SVGAGI (reference sequence). The CDR3 DNA sequence: TGTGCCAGCAGTCCTCCTAGCGGAACCTACGAGCAGTACTTC. Its translation is CASSPPSGTYEQYF.

The chain carries TRBV12-3 or TRBV12-4 and TRBJ2-7; 10 nucleotides agree with TRBD1. V dropped 6 bases and J dropped 2; count of bases not matched to a gene: 1. This CDR3 has 13 amino acids. The CDR3 here is CASRGTGAYEQYF. The CDR3 DNA is TGTGCCAGCAGAGGGACAGGGGCCTACGAGCAGTACTTC.

This chain joins TRBV9 and TRBJ2-7; a possible D gene is TRBD1 (6 bases). V dropped 4 bases and J dropped 0 bases, with 14 bases sitting between them. The CDR3 spans 15 residues. Germline V lookup: CDR1 SGDLS, CDR2 YYNGEE. The chain's CDR3 is CASSQKPGHSYEQYF. DNA for the CDR3: TGTGCCAGCAGCCAAAAGCCGGGACACTCCTACGAGCAGTACTTC.

V is TRBV29-1 and J is TRBJ2-2; 8 nucleotides agree with TRBD1. Germline CDR1 is SQVTM and CDR2 is ANQGSEA. V lost 7 bases to trimming and J lost 2 bases; unmatched junction nucleotides: 6. The CDR3 is 14 residues long. CDR3 DNA sequence: TGCAGCGGTTACAGGGGGTCAAACACCGGGGAGCTGTTTTTT. It encodes CSGYRGSNTGELFF.

This chain joins TRBV5-4 and TRBJ2-1; D is unresolved. The ends were cut back, 4 bases at V and 8 bases at J, with 16 bases in the middle. This CDR3 region has 14 residues. Per the germline V gene, CDR1 is SGHNT and CDR2 is YYREEE (reference sequence). CDR3: CASSPFEPSDEQFF. CDR3 nucleotide sequence: TGTGCCAGCAGCCCCTTTGAACCGTCGGATGAGCAGTTCTTC.

The V and J genes are TRBV5-1 and TRBJ2-7; tentative D call: TRBD1 (5 bases). This CDR3 is 13 amino acids long. The V gene's germline CDR1 is SGHRS and CDR2 YFSETQ. V lost 2 bases and J lost 2, with 8 bases in between. CDR3 residues: CASSFEGAYEQYF. The CDR3 DNA sequence: TGCGCCAGCAGCTTTGAAGGGGCCTACGAGCAGTACTTC.

The chain has TRBV12-3 or TRBV12-4 and TRBJ2-1, with D perhaps matching TRBD2 (5 bases). The CDR3 totals 13 residues. V was trimmed by 8 bases and J by 5 bases, leaving 13 bases between them. In DNA, the CDR3 is TGTGCCAGCGGTCGCGGGTGGGACAATGAGCAGTTCTTC. Protein: CASGRGWDNEQFF.

The gene calls are TRBV28 and TRBJ1-4; 12 nucleotides match TRBD1. Germline V lookup: CDR1 MDHEN, CDR2 SYDVKM. V lost 3 bases, J lost 16 bases, and 9 bases stayed unmatched. CDR3 length: 14 residues. CDR3 coding DNA: TGTGCCAGCAGTTTCGGGACAGGGGGCATTTCGCGGTTTTTT. It encodes CASSFGTGGISRFF.

This chain uses TRBV6-6 with TRBJ2-7; D possibly corresponds to TRBD2 (6 bases). Germline values: CDR1 MNHNY, CDR2 SVGAGI (reference sequence). The ends were cut back, 5 bases at V and 0 bases at J, with 23 bases in the middle. The CDR3 loop spans 18 amino acids. CDR3 loop: CASSPFPTLARSSYEQYF. CDR3 bases: TGTGCCAGCAGTCCATTCCCAACTCTAGCGAGGAGCTCCTACGAGCAGTACTTC.

The chain recombines TRBV5-6 with TRBJ2-3, with D possibly being TRBD2 (6 bases). The CDR3 sequence is 16 residues long. Germline CDR1 SGHDT, CDR2 YYEEEE. V was pared by 4 bases and J by 2 bases, with 17 bases between. Written as DNA, the CDR3 is TGTGCCAGCAGCCCCCTTGGCCAGCGGGCCACAGATACGCAGTATTTT. Protein sequence: CASSPLGQRATDTQYF. The variable domain in full, completed from reference TRBV5-6 and TRBJ2-3, reads DAGVTQSPTHLIKTRGQQVTLRCSPKSGHDTVSWYQQALGQGPQFIFQYYEEEERQRGNFPDRFSGHQFPNYSSELNVNALLLGDSALYLCASSPLGQRATDTQYFGPGTRLTVL.